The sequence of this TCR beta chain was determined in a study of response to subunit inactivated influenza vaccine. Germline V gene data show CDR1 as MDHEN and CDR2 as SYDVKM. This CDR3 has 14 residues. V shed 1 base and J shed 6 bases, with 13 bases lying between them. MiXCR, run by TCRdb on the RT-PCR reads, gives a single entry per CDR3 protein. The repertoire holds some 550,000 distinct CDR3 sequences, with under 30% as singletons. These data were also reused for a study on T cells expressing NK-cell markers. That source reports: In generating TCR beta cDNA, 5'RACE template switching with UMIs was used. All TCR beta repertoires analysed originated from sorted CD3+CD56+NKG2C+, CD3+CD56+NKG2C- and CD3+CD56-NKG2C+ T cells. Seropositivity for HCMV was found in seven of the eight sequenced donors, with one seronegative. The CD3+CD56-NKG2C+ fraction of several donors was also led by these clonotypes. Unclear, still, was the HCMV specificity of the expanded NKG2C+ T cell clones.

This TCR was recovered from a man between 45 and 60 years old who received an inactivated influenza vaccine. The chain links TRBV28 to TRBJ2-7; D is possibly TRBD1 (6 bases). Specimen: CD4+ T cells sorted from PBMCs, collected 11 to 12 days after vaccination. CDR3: CASSLYRAAFEQYF. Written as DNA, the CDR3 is TGTGCCAGCAGTTTATACAGGGCGGCTTTCGAGCAGTACTTC.